The rows below give T cell receptor beta chains drawn from one sample of a study of beta chain features in type 1 diabetes. Some clones are missing from TCRdb's copy, which holds only in-frame ones; the method was immunoSEQ multiplex PCR. The sample has around 690,000 clones, 9.5% to 15% seen once; the top ten hold more than 0.09%. Sample: naive CD4+ T cells from blood. Every receptor here comes from a man aged 30 to 39 with type 1 diabetes. Each CDR3 is given without its conserved first and last residue. Each record gives: V gene, J gene, CDR3 length, CDR3 protein.

V gene: TRBV5-1; J gene: TRBJ2-6; CDR3 length: 14; CDR3 protein: ASSLAKRSGANVLT
V gene: TRBV6-6; J gene: TRBJ2-3; CDR3 length: 12; CDR3 protein: ASTSSQRFDTQY
V gene: TRBV28; J gene: TRBJ2-3; CDR3 length: 12; CDR3 protein: ASSAQAGTDTQY
V gene: TRBV7-2; J gene: TRBJ1-5; CDR3 length: 11; CDR3 protein: ASSTAGYQPQH
V gene: TRBV7-2; J gene: TRBJ2-5; CDR3 length: 15; CDR3 protein: ASSLVGGGSFGETQY
V gene: TRBV5-4; J gene: TRBJ1-5; CDR3 length: 13; CDR3 protein: ASSLGGRLSHPQH
V gene: TRBV19; J gene: TRBJ1-1; CDR3 length: 12; CDR3 protein: ASSPRQGSTEAF
V gene: TRBV7-6; J gene: TRBJ2-1; CDR3 length: 12; CDR3 protein: ASSLGTANNEQF
V gene: TRBV7-2; J gene: TRBJ2-7; CDR3 length: 12; CDR3 protein: ASSLLPASYEQY
V gene: TRBV14; J gene: TRBJ2-1; CDR3 length: 11; CDR3 protein: ASSQYSYNEQF
V gene: TRBV4-2; J gene: TRBJ1-2; CDR3 length: 16; CDR3 protein: ASSQVPSGTLDVYGYT
V gene: TRBV7-2; J gene: TRBJ2-3; CDR3 length: 14; CDR3 protein: ASHTPLDRGTDTQY
V gene: TRBV29-1; J gene: TRBJ2-7; CDR3 length: 9; CDR3 protein: SVVGNYEQY
V gene: TRBV5-1; J gene: TRBJ2-4; CDR3 length: 12; CDR3 protein: ASSLEGSTNIQY
V gene: TRBV6-1; J gene: TRBJ2-7; CDR3 length: 10; CDR3 protein: ASSERELEQY
V gene: TRBV2; J gene: TRBJ1-4; CDR3 length: 12; CDR3 protein: ASSEGTGWEKLF
V gene: TRBV7-2; J gene: TRBJ2-5; CDR3 length: 14; CDR3 protein: ASSLGRGAQQETQY
V gene: TRBV13; J gene: TRBJ1-2; CDR3 length: 11; CDR3 protein: ASSARWDYGYT
V gene: TRBV5-4; J gene: TRBJ2-2; CDR3 length: 12; CDR3 protein: ASSLNQGTGELF
V gene: TRBV9; J gene: TRBJ1-4; CDR3 length: 13; CDR3 protein: ASSVELGTNEKLF
V gene: TRBV7-2; J gene: TRBJ2-2; CDR3 length: 12; CDR3 protein: ASSSQSLIGELF
V gene: TRBV29-1; J gene: TRBJ1-5; CDR3 length: 11; CDR3 protein: SVAGQDNQPQH
V gene: TRBV11-2; J gene: TRBJ1-4; CDR3 length: 14; CDR3 protein: ASSLVWDRDNEKLF
V gene: TRBV2; J gene: TRBJ2-5; CDR3 length: 12; CDR3 protein: ASSARLHQETQY
V gene: TRBV19; J gene: TRBJ1-4; CDR3 length: 9; CDR3 protein: ASTHNEKLF
V gene: TRBV5-4; J gene: TRBJ2-5; CDR3 length: 13; CDR3 protein: ASSLMGRIQETQY
V gene: TRBV7-9; J gene: TRBJ2-7; CDR3 length: 12; CDR3 protein: ASSLGVVAYEQY
V gene: TRBV29-1; J gene: TRBJ1-3; CDR3 length: 11; CDR3 protein: SVQQVSGNTIY
V gene: TRBV7-2; J gene: TRBJ2-5; CDR3 length: 11; CDR3 protein: ASRFQGAETQY
V gene: TRBV28; J gene: TRBJ2-1; CDR3 length: 12; CDR3 protein: ASSPRTGYNEQF
V gene: TRBV9; J gene: TRBJ2-5; CDR3 length: 13; CDR3 protein: ASSAGTGNQETQY
V gene: TRBV7-2; J gene: TRBJ2-5; CDR3 length: 12; CDR3 protein: ASSGRTAQETQY
V gene: TRBV11-1; J gene: TRBJ1-2; CDR3 length: 12; CDR3 protein: ASSLQGGEFGYT
V gene: TRBV29-1; J gene: TRBJ1-2; CDR3 length: 12; CDR3 protein: SVRETGGDGGYT
V gene: TRBV27; J gene: TRBJ2-6; CDR3 length: 10; CDR3 protein: ASSHRANVLT
V gene: TRBV4-2; J gene: TRBJ2-2; CDR3 length: 16; CDR3 protein: ASSQDLVAGGHGGELF
V gene: TRBV25-1; J gene: TRBJ1-1; CDR3 length: 13; CDR3 protein: ASSASRTGRTEAF
V gene: TRBV5-8; J gene: TRBJ2-2; CDR3 length: 15; CDR3 protein: ASSPSPSDSWIGELF